The present T cell receptor beta chain was sequenced within a study of radiation and T cells in renal cell carcinoma. The CDR3 contains 12 residues. The V end was cut by 9 bases, the J end by 2 bases, with 11 bases between. Germline-derived CDR1 and CDR2 are SNHLY and FYNNEI. Only in-frame clones appear in the TCRdb table, and some are missing; sequencing was by immunoSEQ multiplex PCR. Counted here are about 170,000 clones, roughly 90% occurring once; the ten biggest clones make up approximately 11%. Time point given: blood 4 weeks post-SBRT, at nephrectomy. Treatment of the sample: 15 Gy SBRT to primary tumor, nephrectomy 4 weeks later.

The clonotype originates from a woman aged 50 to 65 with renal cell carcinoma. The chain links TRBV2 to TRBJ2-7; perhaps TRBD1 as D (5 bases). Sequencing was performed on blood, taken from a patient whose treatment included radiotherapy and nephrectomy. CDR3 in amino acids: CASAREPYEQYF. In nucleotides, the CDR3 is TGTGCCAGTGCCAGGGAACCCTACGAGCAGTACTTC.